This T cell receptor (beta chain) was sequenced during a study of shared T cell receptors in the human thymus (dated by TCRdb to about 2021). In terms of the full investigation: The study examined how self-reactive, shared T-cell receptor alpha chains are generated in the human thymus.

Library preparation was by the immunoSEQ multiplex PCR assay. The table comes from immuneACCESS by way of TCRdb, which keeps in-frame sequences with V and J called. Part of the clones is missing from these tables; in studies checked, under half for an unresolved V gene and the rest for unknown reasons. Within this sample are about 660,000 clones, with approximately 89% of them counted one time only. The top ten clonotypes cover 0.0094% of the sample. CDR1 and CDR2, per the germline V gene (reference sequence), are DFQATT and SNEGSKA. V is shortened by 1 base, J by 4 bases, and the region joining them spans 4 bases. From its cysteine to its phenylalanine, the CDR3 spans 11 amino acids. The only DNA kept is the CDR3, 33 bases in frame from the first base. As regards this clone: It has no known antigen specificity. The input lacks base qualities; no much larger clone sits a single base away.

These same records also appear under a second study, on human thymus T cells. As noted in the second study: The donors were immunologically healthy infants in Finland who had open corrective cardiac surgery for congenital heart defects. Thymus tissue was collected as surgical resects that were removed during corrective cardiac surgery. Both the thymic and the peripheral blood repertoires appeared to show biased V and J gene segment usage. Highly overlapping thymic TCR repertoires among unrelated individuals were reported in the related research. The study characterized TCR alpha and beta repertoires from roughly eight infant thymus samples and a few related peripheral blood samples. The cohort included a handful of male and two female infants, with donor ages spanning 7 to 244 days. Thymocytes were mechanically released from the tissue and were stored as pellets of 10-30 million cells at -70 degrees C. A QIAsymphony instrument was used to extract genomic DNA from the frozen cell pellets. TCRB and TCRAD loci were amplified from a standardized quantity of quality-controlled genomic DNA using the immunoSEQ multiplex PCR assay. The V(D)J region was spanned by amplicons of a length sufficient to cover the CDR3 and to identify V and J genes. The commercial immunoSEQ service was used to sequence amplicons on an Illumina platform. Primer bias and sequencing errors were corrected as previously described, and TCRAD and TCRB definitions were based on the IMGT database. immunoSEQ Analyzer 3.0 and VDJTools were used for repertoire analysis, which covered basic statistics, V/J segment usage, diversity estimates, rarefaction and pairwise overlap. Diversity was estimated using the Chao1, ChaoE, Efron-Thisted, Shannon and inverse Simpson indices, and was also estimated on datasets down-sampled to the size of the smallest sample. Repertoire overlap was assessed by strict matching of CDR3 nucleotide sequence, V gene and J gene, and clustering was done by Jaccard-based multidimensional scaling. On average, thymus samples yielded roughly 800,000 unique TCRB clonotypes, whereas blood samples yielded roughly 81,000.

This clonotype was obtained from a boy less than two years old with a congenital heart defect. Donor details come from another sample of the same person, matched by shared clones. The sample consisted of thymocytes. The chain employs TRBV20-1 and TRBJ1-2, with an unclear D gene assignment. The CDR3 protein sequence reads: CSARAIYGYTF. The DNA reads TGCAGTGCTAGAGCCATCTATGGCTACACCTTC.